The clone carrying this T cell receptor (beta chain) was detected ten times or more. The antigen is undetermined. The source of the sample is a study of Graves' ophthalmopathy and Graves' hyperthyroidism. General study points: As the model predicted ophthalmopathy progression, it achieved a sensitivity of less than 71% and a specificity of 72.22%.

Trimming took 5 bases from V and 2 from J, leaving 10 bases between them. Germline V lookup: CDR1 SGHTA, CDR2 FQGTGA. The CDR3 is 13 residues long. Exclusion applied to patients with other autoimmune diseases, uncontrolled infections, pregnancy or lactation. Beta-chain TCR CDR3 regions were amplified from RNA transcripts. The workflow started with a first-round RT-PCR run with HTBI primers and then moved on to a second-round multiplex PCR. TCRdb independently ran MiXCR on the multiplex PCR reads; one entry per CDR3 protein. The sample lists about 170,000 distinct CDR3 sequences, over 35% seen once, with roughly 5.8% in the top ten.

This chain connects TRBV7-3 to TRBJ2-7; TRBD1 or TRBD2 may be the D gene (6 bases each). Sequencing used peripheral blood. The origin of this receptor is a middle-aged woman with Graves' ophthalmopathy. CDR3 bases: TGTGCCAGCAGCCAAGGGGGGACCTACGAGCAGTACTTC. It is translated as CASSQGGTYEQYF. Using reference TRBV7-3 and TRBJ2-7 for the parts outside the CDR3, the full variable domain is GAGVSQTPSNKVTEKGKYVELRCDPISGHTALYWYRQSLGQGPEFLIYFQGTGAADDSGLPNDRFFAVRPEGSVSTLKIQRTERGDSAVYLCASSQGGTYEQYFGPGTRLTVT.